This TCR beta chain was obtained from a study of T cells after yellow fever vaccination. This CDR3 is built from 13 residues. V was clipped by 4 bases and J by 3 bases, with 10 bases between them. Per germline, CDR1 DFQATT and CDR2 SNEGSKA (reference sequence). One entry per CDR3 protein, called by TCRdb with MiXCR from the 5' RACE reads. Of under 150,000 distinct CDR3 sequences listed, 7.7% were seen once; the top ten hold less than 0.85%. This clonotype was detected many times. The TCR originated in a man aged 25 to 45 who received the YFV17D yellow fever vaccine. V usage is TRBV20-1 and J usage is TRBJ1-3; D is undetermined. Sequencing was performed on CD4+ T cells sorted from PBMCs, taken 5 days after the yellow fever booster vaccination. The CDR3 here is CSAIRTFGNTIYF. Written as DNA, the CDR3 is TGCAGTGCTATACGGACCTTTGGAAACACCATATATTTT.